This T cell receptor (beta chain) was retrieved from a study of T-cell reconstitution after alpha-beta-depleted transplantation in children. Points from the study as a whole: High day-60 TCRbeta diversity in some patients came from surviving recipient T cells and thymic progenitors.

On this clonotype itself: Its cognate antigen is unknown.

It was with unique molecular identifiers that the TCRbeta library was prepared. TCRdb fed the PCR reads into MiXCR, producing one record per CDR3 protein. The sample has more than 400,000 distinct CDR3 sequences; over 9.5% are singletons. Here the sequenced sample was PBMCs, mostly from graft donor cells, taken 180 days after TCRalphabeta/CD19-depleted stem cell transplant. This clonotype originated in a female patient between 2 and 15 years old who had a stem cell transplant for aplastic anemia, so the T cells may come from the graft donor.

The CDR3 region has the DNA TGCAGTGGGTGGTCGGGATTCAGCTACAATGAGCAGTTCTTC. It translates to CSGWSGFSYNEQFF. The rearrangement joins TRBV20-1 to TRBJ2-1; D is perhaps TRBD2 (5 bases). Germline CDR1 is DFQATT and CDR2 is SNEGSKA (reference sequence). The CDR3 covers 14 residues. V was cut by 7 bases and J by 3 bases, with 16 bases left in between.